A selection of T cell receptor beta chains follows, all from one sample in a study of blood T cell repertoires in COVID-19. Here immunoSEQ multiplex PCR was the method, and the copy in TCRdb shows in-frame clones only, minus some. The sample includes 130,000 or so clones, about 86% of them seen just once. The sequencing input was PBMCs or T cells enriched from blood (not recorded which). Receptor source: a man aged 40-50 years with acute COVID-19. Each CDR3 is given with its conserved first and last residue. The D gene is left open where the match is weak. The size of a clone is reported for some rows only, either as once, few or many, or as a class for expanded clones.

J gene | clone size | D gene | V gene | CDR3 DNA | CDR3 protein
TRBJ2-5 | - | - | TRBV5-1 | TGCGCCAGCAGCTTGGACAGGGTGCAAGAGACCCAGTACTTC | CASSLDRVQETQYF
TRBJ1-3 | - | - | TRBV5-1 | TGCGCCAGCAGCTTGGAGTCGGTGAACTCTGGAAACACCATATATTTT | CASSLESVNSGNTIYF
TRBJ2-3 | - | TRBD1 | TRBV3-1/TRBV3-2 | TGTGCCAGCAGCCTTACTCCGGGACAGCTCACAGATACGCAGTATTTT | CASSLTPGQLTDTQYF
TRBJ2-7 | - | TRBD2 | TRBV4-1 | TGCGCCAGCAGCCAAGACCCTAGCGGGGGGCCATCCGAGCAGTACTTC | CASSQDPSGGPSEQYF
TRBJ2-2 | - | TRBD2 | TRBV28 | TGTGCCAGCAGCGAGGGGACTAGCTACGGGGAGCTGTTTTTT | CASSEGTSYGELFF
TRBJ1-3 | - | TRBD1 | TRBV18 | TGTGCCAGCTCACCACGACAACAGGGGAGCTCTGGAAACACCATATATTTT | CASSPRQQGSSGNTIYF
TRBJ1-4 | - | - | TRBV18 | TGTGCCAGCTCAAGGGGAACTAATGAAAAACTGTTTTTT | CASSRGTNEKLFF
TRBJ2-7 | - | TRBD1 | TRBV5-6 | TGTGCCAGCAGCGGGACAGCTACCTACGAGCAGTACTTC | CASSGTATYEQYF
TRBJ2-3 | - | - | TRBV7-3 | TGTGCCAGCAGCTTACGGAGGGGCTCGAGGGGAGATACGCAGTATTTT | CASSLRRGSRGDTQYF
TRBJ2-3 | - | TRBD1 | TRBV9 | TGTGCCAGCAGCGTAGTCCCGACAGGGGAAGATACGCAGTATTTT | CASSVVPTGEDTQYF
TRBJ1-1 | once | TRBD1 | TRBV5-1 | TGCGCCAGCAGCCCGGACAGGGGCACTGAAGCTTTCTTT | CASSPDRGTEAFF
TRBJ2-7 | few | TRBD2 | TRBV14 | TGTGCCAGCAGCCCGCGGGCGGGAGTATCCTACGAGCAGTACTTC | CASSPRAGVSYEQYF
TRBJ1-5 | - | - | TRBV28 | TGTGCCAGCAGTTTTGGAGACAGGCTTCATCAGCCCCAGCATTTT | CASSFGDRLHQPQHF
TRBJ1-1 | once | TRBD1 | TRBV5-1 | TGCGCCAGCAGCTTGGGACAGGGATGGGACACTGAAGCTTTCTTT | CASSLGQGWDTEAFF
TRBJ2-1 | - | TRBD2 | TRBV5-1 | TGCGCCAGCAGCTGGGGACTAGCGGACTACAATGAGCAGTTCTTC | CASSWGLADYNEQFF
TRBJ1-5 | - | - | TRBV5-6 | TGTGCCAGCAGCGGGGGGGTAAATCAGCCCCAGCATTTT | CASSGGVNQPQHF
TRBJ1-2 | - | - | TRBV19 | TGTGCCAGTAGTAGTACCTACGGGGAGGCTAACTATGGCTACACCTTC | CASSSTYGEANYGYTF
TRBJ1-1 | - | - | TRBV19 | TGTGCCAGTAGTAGATCCAGGGCGCGGGAAGCTTTCTTT | CASSRSRAREAFF
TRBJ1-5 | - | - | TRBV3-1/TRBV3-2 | TGTGCCAGCAGCCAATCGAGTCAGCCCCAGCATTTT | CASSQSSQPQHF
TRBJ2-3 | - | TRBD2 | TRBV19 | TGTGCCAGTAGTATCACAGCGGGGGGGCCGGGAGATACGCAGTATTTT | CASSITAGGPGDTQYF
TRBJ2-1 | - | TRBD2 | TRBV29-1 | TGCAGCGTTGATCAGCGGGGCTTGGGGTACAATGAGCAGTTCTTC | CSVDQRGLGYNEQFF
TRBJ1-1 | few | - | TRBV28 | TGTGCCAGCGTTGCCCCCCGACAGTCTAACACTGAAGCTTTCTTT | CASVAPRQSNTEAFF
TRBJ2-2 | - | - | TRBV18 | TGTGCCAGCTCCTACACCGGGGAGCTGTTTTTT | CASSYTGELFF
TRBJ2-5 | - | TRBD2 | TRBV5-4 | TGTGCCAGCAGCTTCCGGACTAGCGGAGACAGGGAGACCCAGTACTTC | CASSFRTSGDRETQYF